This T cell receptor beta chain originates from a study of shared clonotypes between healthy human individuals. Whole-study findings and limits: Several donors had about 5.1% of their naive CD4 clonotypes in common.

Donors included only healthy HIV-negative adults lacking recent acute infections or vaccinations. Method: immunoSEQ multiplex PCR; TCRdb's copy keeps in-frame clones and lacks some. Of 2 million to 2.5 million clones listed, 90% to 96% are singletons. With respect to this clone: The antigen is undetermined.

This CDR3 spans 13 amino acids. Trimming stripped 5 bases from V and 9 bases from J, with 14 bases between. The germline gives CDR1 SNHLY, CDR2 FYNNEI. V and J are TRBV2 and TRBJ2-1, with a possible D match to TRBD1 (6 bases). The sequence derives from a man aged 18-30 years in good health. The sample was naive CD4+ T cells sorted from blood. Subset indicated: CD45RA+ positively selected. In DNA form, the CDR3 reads TGTGCCAGCAGTAAGACAGGCGAAGGTGAGCAGTTCTTC. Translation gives CASSKTGEGEQFF.